This T cell receptor beta chain originates from a study of blood T cell repertoires in COVID-19. V was cut by 7 bases and J by 0 bases, with 11 bases left in between. CDR3 size: 14 residues. From germline, CDR1 is SEHNR and CDR2 FQNEAQ (reference sequence). Repertoires were generated with immunoSEQ multiplex PCR, while TCRdb's copy carries only in-frame clones and drops some. The sample includes 220,000 or so clones, around 83% seen only once; the top ten take less than 9.5%. Sequencing was done on a sample of peripheral blood. The TCR originated in a woman of 80 years or more with COVID-19, enrolled during active disease. The V gene is TRBV7-9, the J gene TRBJ2-3; D remains ambiguous. CDR3 nucleotides: TGTGCCAGCACTCATGAGACTAGCACAGATACGCAGTATTTT. The encoded protein is CASTHETSTDTQYF.